Below are 27 T cell receptor beta chains sequenced from a single sample in a study of T-cell reconstitution after alpha-beta-depleted transplantation in children. For TCRbeta, the library was prepared with unique molecular identifiers. TCRdb processed the PCR reads anew with MiXCR; each CDR3 protein has one entry. This table has 420,000 or so distinct CDR3 sequences, around 9.9% appearing once. Specimen: PBMCs from the stem cell graft donor, collected from the stem cell graft. The receptors stem from a human donor who donated a stem cell graft to a child with acute myeloid leukemia.

This clonotype was counted only a few times. The chain employs TRBV7-2 and TRBJ1-4, with 9 bases that match TRBD1. The ends lost 5 bases at V and 8 bases at J; junction bases unmatched: 9. This CDR3 spans 15 amino acids. The germline V gene has CDR1 SGHTA and CDR2 FQGNSA. The CDR3 sequence is CASSNPGQGGEKLFF. CDR3 bases: TGTGCCAGCAGCAATCCGGGACAGGGAGGCGAAAAACTGTTTTTT.

This clonotype has a handful of counts. The genes are TRBV21-1 and TRBJ1-1; the table's TRBD1 call for D was not verified on the DNA. TRBV21-1 has pseudogene status. CDR3 length: 15 residues. The CDR3, as DNA: TGTGCCAGCAGCCAAATCCAGGACAGGTCCTTAGAAGCTTTCTTT. It translates to CASSQIQDRSLEAFF.

This chain's CDR3 is CALQGSYEQYF. As DNA, the CDR3 is TGTGCCTTACAGGGGAGCTACGAGCAGTACTTC. The V call is TRBV30, the J call TRBJ2-7; 7 bases are shared with TRBD1. The ends lost 7 bases at V and 3 bases at J; junction bases unmatched: 3. The germline CDR1 and CDR2 sequences are GTSNPN and SVGIG (reference sequence). The CDR3 runs to 11 residues. The full variable domain, its missing parts supplied by reference TRBV30 and TRBJ2-7, is SQTIHQWPATLVQPVGSPLSLECTVEGTSNPNLYWYRQAAGRGLQLLFYSVGIGQISSEVPQNLSASRPQDRQFILSSKKLLLSDSGFYLCALQGSYEQYFGPGTRLTVT.

The chain carries TRBV6-2 or TRBV6-3 and TRBJ1-5; 7 bases agree with TRBD1. The CDR3 extends over 15 amino acids. From germline, CDR1 is MNHEY and CDR2 SVGEGT. After removal of 2 bases from V and 2 bases from J, the junction contained 3 bases not matched to a gene. CDR3 DNA sequence: TGTGCCAGCAGTTACGTCAGGGGGGGCAATCAGCCCCAGCATTTT. It codes for CASSYVRGGNQPQHF.

The J gene is TRBJ2-2, the V gene TRBV6-2 or TRBV6-3; TRBD2 matches 10 bases. This CDR3 contains 15 residues. Germline CDR1 and CDR2: MNHEY and SVGEGT. Trimming at V came to 4 bases and at J to 6 bases, leaving 5 bases not matched to a gene. The CDR3: CASSWTSGGSGELFF. CDR3 in DNA: TGTGCCAGCAGTTGGACTAGCGGAGGGTCCGGGGAGCTGTTTTTT.

The chain couples TRBV7-2 to TRBJ1-2; D possibly corresponds to TRBD1 (5 bases). CDR3 size: 14 residues. V shed 5 bases and J shed 4 bases, with 14 bases lying between them. Germline V lookup: CDR1 SGHTA, CDR2 FQGNSA. The CDR3 reads CASSPNPGGYGYTF. CDR3 sequence (DNA): TGTGCCAGCAGCCCCAACCCGGGGGGCTATGGCTACACCTTC.

The J gene is TRBJ2-7, the V gene TRBV9; TRBD1 matches 11 bases. The V and J ends lost 4 bases and 4 bases, in that order; junction bases with no gene match: 7. In germline, CDR1 is SGDLS, CDR2 YYNGEE. This CDR3 contains 15 residues. As DNA, the CDR3 is TGTGCCAGCAGCACCAGCGGACAGGGGGCTTACGAGCAGTACTTC. Residues: CASSTSGQGAYEQYF. The full variable domain, completed using reference TRBV9 and TRBJ2-7, is DSGVTQTPKHLITATGQRVTLRCSPRSGDLSVYWYQQSLDQGLQFLIQYYNGEERAKGNILERFSAQQFPDLHSELNLSSLELGDSALYFCASSTSGQGAYEQYFGPGTRLTVT.

Ten or more counts support this clonotype. The rearrangement joins TRBV7-2 to TRBJ2-6; possible D gene TRBD2, 5 bases. V was trimmed by 1 base and J by 0 bases, leaving 10 bases between them. This CDR3 region has 17 residues. Germline V gene data show CDR1 as SGHTA and CDR2 as FQGNSA. DNA for the CDR3: TGTGCCAGCAGCTTAGTTGGAGGAAACTCTGGGGCCAACGTCCTGACTTTC. It encodes CASSLVGGNSGANVLTF.

In this sample, this clonotype turned up many times. The CDR3 here is CSARDRVSPLHF. In nucleotides, the CDR3 is TGCAGTGCTAGGGACAGGGTCTCACCCCTCCACTTT. This rearrangement joins TRBV20-1 to TRBJ1-6; 8 nucleotides line up with TRBD1. This CDR3 has 12 residues. The V gene's germline CDR1 is DFQATT and CDR2 SNEGSKA (reference sequence). V shed 3 bases, J shed 10 bases, and the junction held 2 bases outside the gene matches.

This clonotype showed up many times. The rearrangement links TRBV6-2 or TRBV6-3 to TRBJ2-1; D is uncertain. This CDR3 has 14 amino acids. The ends were cut back, 0 bases at V and 6 bases at J, with 9 bases in the middle. Germline CDR1 MNHEY, CDR2 SVGEGT. The CDR3 DNA is TGTGCCAGCAGTTACTCGGCCGGATCCAATGAGCAGTTCTTC. It translates to CASSYSAGSNEQFF.

This clonotype was counted between two and nine times. The CDR3 loop reads CASSRGAGGPWDTQYF. CDR3 nucleotides: TGTGCCAGCAGCCGGGGTGCGGGAGGGCCGTGGGATACGCAGTATTTT. The J gene is TRBJ2-3, the V gene TRBV5-6, with 9 bases that match TRBD2. Germline-derived CDR1 and CDR2 are SGHDT and YYEEEE. V shed 4 bases and J 6 bases; nucleotides not matched to a gene: 12. This CDR3 is built from 16 residues.

V gene TRBV6-1 combines with J gene TRBJ1-1; perhaps TRBD1 as D (6 bases). Trimming stripped 7 bases from V and 4 bases from J, with 22 bases between. Germline-derived CDR1 and CDR2 are MNHNS and SASEGT. This CDR3 contains 16 residues. CDR3 protein: CASIDIQQGGGTEAFF. The CDR3 coding sequence is TGTGCCAGCATCGATATCCAACAGGGTGGGGGCACTGAAGCTTTCTTT.

This clonotype was observed a handful of times. This chain connects TRBV20-1 to TRBJ2-2, with a possible D match to TRBD2 (5 bases). The germline V and J ends were trimmed by 0 bases and 6 bases, with 11 bases remaining between them. CDR1 DFQATT and CDR2 SNEGSKA come from the germline V gene (reference sequence). The CDR3 loop spans 14 amino acids. The CDR3 sequence is CSARDPRGPGELFF. The DNA for the CDR3 is TGCAGTGCTAGAGATCCCCGGGGTCCCGGGGAGCTGTTTTTT.

The chain links TRBV5-6 to TRBJ1-2; 7 nucleotides match TRBD1. V lost 4 bases and J lost 3; bases outside the gene matches: 9. The length of the CDR3 is 15 residues. Germline CDR1 is SGHDT and CDR2 is YYEEEE. CDR3 residues: CASSRDLTGDYGYTF. CDR3 in DNA: TGTGCCAGCAGCCGCGACTTAACAGGGGACTATGGCTACACCTTC.

J is TRBJ2-2 and V is TRBV18, with 12 bases fitting TRBD2. V was clipped by 2 bases and J by 7 bases; unmatched bases: 11. The length of the CDR3 is 18 residues. CDR1 KGHSH and CDR2 LQKENI come from the germline V gene. The CDR3 protein is CASSPTTTSGSYGGELFF. CDR3 nucleotides: TGTGCCAGCTCACCAACTACGACTAGCGGGAGTTATGGCGGGGAGCTGTTTTTT.

This clonotype was observed at least ten times. V and J are TRBV7-9 and TRBJ1-3, with 9 bases aligning to TRBD1. Germline assignment: CDR1 SEHNR and CDR2 FQNEAQ (reference sequence). The CDR3 length is 14 residues. J gave up 7 bases and V 3 bases, and 4 bases lay outside the gene matches. The CDR3 DNA follows: TGTGCCAGCAGCTTTACAGGGGGCAGGAACACCATATATTTT. Residues: CASSFTGGRNTIYF. The whole variable domain, filled in from reference TRBV7-9 and TRBJ1-3, reads DTGVSQNPRHKITKRGQNVTFRCDPISEHNRLYWYRQTLGQGPEFLTYFQNEAQLEKSRLLSDRFSAERPKGSFSTLEIQRTEQGDSAMYLCASSFTGGRNTIYFGEGSWLTVV.

The V and J genes are TRBV27 and TRBJ2-4; D is unresolved. CDR1 is MNHEY and CDR2 is SMNVEV in the germline V gene (reference sequence). Trimming removed 4 bases at V and 0 bases at J, with 13 bases between. The CDR3 loop spans 16 amino acids. This chain's CDR3 is CASSSLSRLAKNIQYF. The CDR3 DNA reads TGTGCCAGCAGTTCCCTCAGTAGGTTAGCCAAAAACATTCAGTACTTC.

This sequence joins TRBV7-9 and TRBJ2-7, with D perhaps TRBD2 (6 bases). The CDR3 runs 16 residues. Trimming removed 5 bases at V and 4 bases at J, with 21 bases between. Germline V CDR1 and CDR2: SEHNR, FQNEAQ (reference sequence). In nucleotides, the CDR3 is TGTGCCAGCAGCGACACTCCCGGGACTTCCTCGTACGAGCAGTACTTC. Its protein is CASSDTPGTSSYEQYF.

The rearrangement uses TRBV6-1 and TRBJ2-3; the D gene could be TRBD1 or TRBD2 (5 bases each). The V and J ends lost 4 bases and 4 bases respectively, with 18 bases between them. Germline assignment: CDR1 MNHNS and CDR2 SASEGT. The CDR3 is made up of 16 amino acids. CDR3 nucleotides: TGTGCCAGCAGTGCCGGGGCTGCGTGGAGCGCAGATACGCAGTATTTT. It encodes CASSAGAAWSADTQYF.

This clonotype was observed a few times. This chain links TRBV7-2 with TRBJ2-5; D uncertain. V was pared by 4 bases and J by 6 bases, with 18 bases between. From germline, CDR1 is SGHTA and CDR2 FQGNSA. This CDR3 is 15 amino acids long. CDR3 sequence (DNA): TGTGCCAGCAGCTCCCCCTCCGGAGCTAGAAAGACCCAGTACTTC. Amino acids: CASSSPSGARKTQYF.

This rearrangement joins TRBV10-3 to TRBJ1-6, with D perhaps matching TRBD1 (6 bases). Germline V gives CDR1 ENHRY, CDR2 SYGVKD. Between the trimmed V and J ends, which lost 4 bases and 6 bases, there was a span of 10 bases. The CDR3 runs 14 residues. The CDR3 here is CAISVPGANSPLHF. The CDR3 region has the DNA TGTGCCATCAGTGTTCCAGGGGCTAATTCACCCCTCCACTTT.

As to this clonotype: A much larger clone lies one base from this, so it may be a read error. This rearrangement joins TRBV30 to TRBJ2-1; TRBD2 is a possible D gene (5 bases). V was trimmed by 4 bases and J by 6 bases, leaving 19 bases between them. Germline V gene sequence: CDR1 GTSNPN, CDR2 SVGIG (reference sequence). This CDR3 comprises 15 residues. CDR3 nucleotide sequence: TGTGCCTGGATGAATCCGGACTTTCGCACCAATGAGCAGTTCTTC. Translating gives CAWMNPDFRTNEQFF.

The genes are TRBV6-1 and TRBJ1-1; D is possibly TRBD1 (6 bases). This CDR3 spans 17 amino acids. V was cut by 7 bases and J by 2 bases, with 23 bases left in between. Germline V lookup: CDR1 MNHNS, CDR2 SASEGT. The CDR3 nucleotides read TGTGCCAGCAATCCTCCCAGGGGCGTAGAGGAAAACACTGAAGCTTTCTTT. This encodes CASNPPRGVEENTEAFF.

This clonotype was seen repeatedly, ten times or more. One end of the junction does not line up with germline, which may come from a read error. The chain is built from TRBV7-7 and TRBJ2-5, with D possibly matching TRBD1 (6 bases). Germline CDR1 SSHAT, CDR2 FNYEAQ (reference sequence). The CDR3 runs to 14 residues. The CDR3 sequence: CASSPLGGQETQYF. CDR3 coding DNA: TGTGCTAGCAGCCCTCTAGGGGGACAAGAGACCCAGTACTTC.

This clonotype occurred many times. CDR3 coding DNA: TGTGCCAGCAGCGTCCTCCCTAGCGGGAGAAGCGAGCAGTACTTC. Its protein is CASSVLPSGRSEQYF. The J gene is TRBJ2-7, the V gene TRBV27; 10 nucleotides line up with TRBD2. This CDR3 comprises 15 residues. The germline V gene encodes CDR1 MNHEY and CDR2 SMNVEV (reference sequence). Trimming took 6 bases from V and 6 from J; bases not matched to a gene: 11.

This clonotype was detected only a few times. This rearrangement joins TRBV6-5 to TRBJ1-6; D gene uncertain. Germline V lookup: CDR1 MNHEY, CDR2 SVGAGI. The CDR3 sequence is 16 residues long. V lost 2 bases to trimming and J lost 2 bases, with 10 bases between them. This CDR3 is CASSYVGSAYNSPLHF. The DNA of the CDR3 is TGTGCCAGCAGTTACGTGGGGAGCGCCTATAATTCACCCCTCCACTTT.

This clonotype was observed a few times. V usage is TRBV29-1 and J usage is TRBJ2-7; 10 bases are shared with TRBD1. The trim removed 0 bases at V and 3 bases at J, leaving 5 bases unmatched. Germline CDR1 and CDR2: SQVTM and ANQGSEA. The CDR3 has 15 amino acids. CDR3 sequence: CSVEEGQGSRYEQYF. The DNA of the CDR3 is TGCAGCGTTGAAGAGGGACAGGGGTCCCGCTACGAGCAGTACTTC.